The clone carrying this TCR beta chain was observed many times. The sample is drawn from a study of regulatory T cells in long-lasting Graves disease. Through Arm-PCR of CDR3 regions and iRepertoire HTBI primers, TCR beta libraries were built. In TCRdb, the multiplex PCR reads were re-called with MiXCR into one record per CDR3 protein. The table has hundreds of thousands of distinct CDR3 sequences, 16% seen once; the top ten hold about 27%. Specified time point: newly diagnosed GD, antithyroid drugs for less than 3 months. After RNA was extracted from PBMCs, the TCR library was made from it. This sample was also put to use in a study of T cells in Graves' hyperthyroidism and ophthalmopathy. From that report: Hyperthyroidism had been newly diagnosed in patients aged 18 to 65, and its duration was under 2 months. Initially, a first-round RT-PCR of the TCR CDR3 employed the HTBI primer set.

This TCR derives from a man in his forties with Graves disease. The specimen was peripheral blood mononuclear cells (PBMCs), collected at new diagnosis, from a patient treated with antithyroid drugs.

Here the CDR3 reads CASSPGHSSYEQYF. The CDR3 DNA is TGTGCCAGCAGTCCGGGACACAGCTCCTACGAGCAGTACTTC. This chain connects TRBV2 to TRBJ2-7; tentatively, D is TRBD1 (6 bases). The CDR3 runs to 14 residues. Per germline, CDR1 SNHLY and CDR2 FYNNEI. V was pared by 5 bases and J by 0 bases, with 11 bases between.